Sequencing of this T cell receptor beta chain was carried out in a study of T cell changes during pregnancy in multiple sclerosis. Some clones are missing from TCRdb's copy, which holds only in-frame ones; the method was immunoSEQ multiplex PCR. The sample contains some 87,000 clones, more than 80% of which appear only once. Germline V gene sequence: CDR1 SGHNT, CDR2 YYREEE (reference sequence). The CDR3 consists of 14 residues. V was clipped by 4 bases and J by 12 bases; unmatched bases: 9. The source was CD4+ T cells from peripheral blood mononuclear cells, collected before pregnancy. This TCR derives from a female donor with multiple sclerosis, enrolled in a pregnancy study. V is TRBV5-4 and J is TRBJ1-6; 8 nucleotides agree with TRBD1. CDR3 amino acids: CASSPETGVRPLHF. In DNA, the CDR3 is TGTGCCAGCAGCCCCGAGACAGGGGTTAGACCCCTCCACTTT.